This T cell receptor (beta chain) is from a study of blood T cell repertoires in COVID-19. Background on the study: There were acute and convalescent COVID-19 samples, and they came from the United States, Italy and Spain.

Recruited during active infection, patients (from Seattle) were subsequently followed longitudinally. Original analysis: Reference gene primer amplification gave nucleated cell count estimates. Clones were read by immunoSEQ multiplex PCR, and TCRdb kept only the in-frame ones, dropping some. The V and J calls and clone size were taken over from that table, and D and trimming were inferred from the DNA. In the table there are about 430,000 clones, around nine tenths of which are singletons. There are 15 residues in the CDR3. Per the germline V gene, CDR1 is SGHTA and CDR2 is FQGNSA. V dropped 3 bases and J dropped 1 base, with 12 bases sitting between them.

The rearrangement uses TRBV7-2 and TRBJ1-2; D not resolved. The sample was peripheral blood. The TCR was taken from a man between 18 and 29 years old with COVID-19, enrolled during active disease. CDR3 in amino acids: CASSFLAVDNYGYTF. For the CDR3, the DNA is TGTGCCAGCAGCTTTCTAGCTGTAGATAACTATGGCTACACCTTC. The whole variable domain, filled in from reference TRBV7-2 and TRBJ1-2, reads GAGVSQSPSNKVTEKGKDVELRCDPISGHTALYWYRQSLGQGLEFLIYFQGNSAPDKSGLPSDRFSAERTGGSVSTLTIQRTQQEDSAVYLCASSFLAVDNYGYTFGSGTRLTVV.